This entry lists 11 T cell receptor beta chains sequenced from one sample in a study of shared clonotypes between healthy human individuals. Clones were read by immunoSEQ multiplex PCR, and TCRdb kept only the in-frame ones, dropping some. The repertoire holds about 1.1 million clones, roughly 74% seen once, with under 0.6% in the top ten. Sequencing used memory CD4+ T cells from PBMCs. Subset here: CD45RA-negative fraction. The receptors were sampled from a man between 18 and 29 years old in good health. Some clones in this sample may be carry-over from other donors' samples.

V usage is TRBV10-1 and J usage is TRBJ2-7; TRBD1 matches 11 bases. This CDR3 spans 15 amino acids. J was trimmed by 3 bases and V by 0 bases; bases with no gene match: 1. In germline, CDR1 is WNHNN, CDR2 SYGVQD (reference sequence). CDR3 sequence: CASSESGQGGYEQYF. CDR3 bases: TGCGCCAGCAGTGAGTCGGGACAGGGGGGCTACGAGCAGTACTTC.

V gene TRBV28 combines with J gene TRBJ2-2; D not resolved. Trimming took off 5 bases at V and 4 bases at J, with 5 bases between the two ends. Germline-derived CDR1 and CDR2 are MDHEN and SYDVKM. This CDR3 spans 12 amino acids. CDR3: CASSAFTGELFF. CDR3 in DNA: TGTGCCAGCAGTGCGTTCACCGGGGAGCTGTTTTTT.

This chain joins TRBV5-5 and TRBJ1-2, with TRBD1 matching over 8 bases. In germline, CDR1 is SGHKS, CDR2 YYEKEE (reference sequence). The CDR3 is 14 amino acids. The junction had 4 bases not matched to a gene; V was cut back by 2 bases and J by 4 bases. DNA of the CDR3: TGTGCCAGCAGCTTTGGACAGGGCCGCTATGGCTACACCTTC. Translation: CASSFGQGRYGYTF.

Here the CDR3 reads CASETGLAGELFF. The DNA for the CDR3 is TGTGCCAGTGAGACAGGGTTGGCCGGGGAGCTGTTTTTT. The chain links TRBV9 to TRBJ2-2, with 7 bases that match TRBD1. J lost 6 bases, V lost 8 bases, and 7 bases had no gene match. The CDR3 has 13 residues. The germline V gene has CDR1 SGDLS and CDR2 YYNGEE.

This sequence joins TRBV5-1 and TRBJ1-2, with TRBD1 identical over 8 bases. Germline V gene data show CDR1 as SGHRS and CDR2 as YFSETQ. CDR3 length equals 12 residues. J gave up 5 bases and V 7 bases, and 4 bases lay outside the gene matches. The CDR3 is CASQGAGYGYTF. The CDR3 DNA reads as TGCGCCAGCCAGGGGGCAGGGTATGGCTACACCTTC.

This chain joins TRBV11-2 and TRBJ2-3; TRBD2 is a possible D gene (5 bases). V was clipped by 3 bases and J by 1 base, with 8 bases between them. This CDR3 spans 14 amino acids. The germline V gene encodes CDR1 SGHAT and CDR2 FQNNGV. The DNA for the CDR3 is TGTGCCAGCAGCTTTCTAGCTGGCACAGATACGCAGTATTTT. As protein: CASSFLAGTDTQYF.

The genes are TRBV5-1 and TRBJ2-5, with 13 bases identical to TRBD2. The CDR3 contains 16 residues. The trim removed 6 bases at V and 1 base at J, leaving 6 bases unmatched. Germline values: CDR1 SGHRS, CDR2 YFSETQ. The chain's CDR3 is CASTTSGRRFQETQYF. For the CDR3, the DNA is TGCGCCAGCACGACTAGCGGGAGGAGATTCCAAGAGACCCAGTACTTC.

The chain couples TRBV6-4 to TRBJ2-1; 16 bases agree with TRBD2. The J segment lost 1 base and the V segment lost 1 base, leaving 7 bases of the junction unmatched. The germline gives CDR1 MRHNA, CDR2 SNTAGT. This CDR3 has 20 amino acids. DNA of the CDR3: TGTGCCAGCAGTGACTTTGTAGGGACTAGCGGGAGGGGGTCCTACAATGAGCAGTTCTTC. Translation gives CASSDFVGTSGRGSYNEQFF.

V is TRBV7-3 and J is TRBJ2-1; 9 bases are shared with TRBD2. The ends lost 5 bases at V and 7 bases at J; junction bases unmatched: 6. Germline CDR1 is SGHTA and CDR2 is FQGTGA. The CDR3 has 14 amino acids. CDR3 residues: CASSQGLAWNEQFF. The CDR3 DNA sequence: TGTGCCAGCAGCCAGGGACTAGCCTGGAATGAGCAGTTCTTC.

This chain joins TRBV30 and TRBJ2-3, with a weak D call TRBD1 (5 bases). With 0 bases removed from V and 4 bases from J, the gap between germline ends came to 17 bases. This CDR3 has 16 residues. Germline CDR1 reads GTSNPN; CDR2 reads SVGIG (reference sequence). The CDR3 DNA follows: TGTGCCTGGAGTGTACCCCGGACACTCTCTGCAGATACGCAGTATTTT. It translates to CAWSVPRTLSADTQYF.

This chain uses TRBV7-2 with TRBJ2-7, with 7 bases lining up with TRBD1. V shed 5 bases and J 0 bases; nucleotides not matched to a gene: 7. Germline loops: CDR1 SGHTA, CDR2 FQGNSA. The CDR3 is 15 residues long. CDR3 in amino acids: CASSLQGQLSYEQYF. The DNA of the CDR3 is TGTGCCAGCAGCCTGCAGGGACAGCTCTCCTACGAGCAGTACTTC.